One sample yielded the 27 T cell receptor beta chains listed below, sequenced in a study of T cell responses to AZD1222 COVID-19 vaccine. Profiling relied on immunoSEQ multiplex PCR, and the TCRdb table lists in-frame clones only, not all of them. Of roughly 120,000 clones in the sample, roughly 88% were seen once. The source material was peripheral blood, sampled on day 0 of AZD1222 vaccination. These receptors were taken from an adult in good health.

V gene TRBV14 combines with J gene TRBJ1-1; 8 positions agree with TRBD1. After removal of 4 bases from V and 5 bases from J, the junction contained 9 bases not matched to a gene. The CDR3 loop spans 15 amino acids. Germline V gene lookup returns CDR1 SGHDN and CDR2 FVKESK. The CDR3 sequence: CASSRGGQAWTEAFF. The DNA for the CDR3 is TGTGCCAGCAGCCGAGGGGGACAGGCGTGGACTGAAGCTTTCTTT.

In this sample, this clone turned up once. The chain uses TRBV5-1 and TRBJ2-1; D is possibly TRBD2 (6 bases). The germline V gene encodes CDR1 SGHRS and CDR2 YFSETQ. The V end was cut by 7 bases, the J end by 8 bases, with 19 bases between. The CDR3 is 14 amino acids. This CDR3 is CASGRDQAEDEQFF. DNA of the CDR3: TGCGCCAGCGGGCGGGACCAGGCGGAGGATGAGCAGTTCTTC.

This chain joins TRBV7-2 and TRBJ2-7, with 8 nucleotides matching TRBD2. This CDR3 spans 14 amino acids. Looked up from germline, CDR1 is SGHTA and CDR2 is FQGNSA. The V segment lost 2 bases and the J segment 4 bases; nucleotides outside the gene matches: 4. Here the CDR3 reads CASSLSASGYEQYF. CDR3 DNA sequence: TGTGCCAGCAGCTTAAGTGCTAGCGGGTACGAGCAGTACTTC.

The rearrangement joins TRBV5-5 to TRBJ2-1, with 7 nucleotides matching TRBD1. Germline-derived CDR1 and CDR2 are SGHKS and YYEKEE (reference sequence). The CDR3 is 13 residues long. The V gene end was trimmed by 4 bases and the J gene end by 8 bases; junction bases not matched to a gene: 6. This CDR3 reads CASSPDRAHEQFF. The CDR3 DNA is TGTGCCAGCAGCCCTGACAGGGCCCATGAGCAGTTCTTC.

The rearrangement uses TRBV4-3 and TRBJ2-3, with TRBD2 matching 11 bases. After removal of 4 bases from V and 2 bases from J, the junction contained 8 bases not matched to a gene. Germline V gene lookup returns CDR1 LGHNA and CDR2 YSLEER. CDR3 length equals 17 residues. The CDR3 DNA reads TGCGCCAGCAGCCCTCACCTTAGCGGGAGGGCCACAGATACGCAGTATTTT. It yields the protein CASSPHLSGRATDTQYF.

The gene calls are TRBV30 and TRBJ2-3, with unresolved D. The germline V gene has CDR1 GTSNPN and CDR2 SVGIG (reference sequence). Between the trimmed V and J ends, which lost 0 bases and 0 bases, there was a span of 4 bases. This CDR3 contains 13 residues. The chain's CDR3 is CAWSVRSTDTQYF. The CDR3 DNA is TGTGCCTGGAGTGTACGAAGCACAGATACGCAGTATTTT.

V is TRBV7-7 and J is TRBJ2-2; D may match TRBD1 or TRBD2 (5 bases each). Trimming removed 5 bases at V and 4 bases at J, with 14 bases between. Germline CDR1 and CDR2: SSHAT and FNYEAQ (reference sequence). The length of the CDR3 is 15 residues. Here the CDR3 reads CASSETRGITGELFF. CDR3 nucleotide sequence: TGTGCCAGCAGCGAGACACGGGGCATCACCGGGGAGCTGTTTTTT. Complete variable domain (other parts from reference TRBV7-7 and TRBJ2-2): GAGVSQSPRYKVTKRGQDVTLRCDPISSHATLYWYQQALGQGPEFLTYFNYEAQPDKSGLPSDRFSAERPEGSISTLTIQRTEQRDSAMYRCASSETRGITGELFFGEGSRLTVL.

V gene TRBV28 combines with J gene TRBJ1-5; D is undetermined. Germline assignment: CDR1 MDHEN and CDR2 SYDVKM. The CDR3 contains 15 residues. V lost 2 bases, J lost 3 bases, and 11 bases lay in between. In DNA, the CDR3 is TGTGCCAGCAGTTTAGCACAGAATTCCAATCAGCCCCAGCATTTT. Residues: CASSLAQNSNQPQHF.

The chain carries TRBV4-1 and TRBJ2-3, with D possibly TRBD2 on 5 matching bases. V lost 1 base to trimming and J lost 5 bases, with 13 bases between them. This CDR3 comprises 15 residues. Germline V CDR1 and CDR2: MGHRA, YSYEKL. For the CDR3, the DNA is TGCGCCAGCAGCCAAGCCGGGAACGGAGAAGATACGCAGTATTTT. It is translated as CASSQAGNGEDTQYF.

This chain uses TRBV19 with TRBJ1-5, with 7 bases matching TRBD1. V lost 7 bases to trimming and J lost 0 bases; unmatched junction nucleotides: 9. The germline V gene has CDR1 LNHDA and CDR2 SQIVND (reference sequence). The CDR3 is 16 residues long. CDR3 sequence (DNA): TGTGCCAGTAACCTACGGAACAGGGGTAGCAATCAGCCCCAGCATTTT. Translated, it gives CASNLRNRGSNQPQHF.

This sequence joins TRBV6-5 and TRBJ1-1; D is uncertain. Germline V CDR1 and CDR2: MNHEY, SVGAGI. The V gene lost 5 bases and the J gene lost 1 base, with 8 bases spanning the gap. The CDR3 is 13 residues long. The CDR3 loop is CASSRARNTEAFF. As DNA, the CDR3 is TGTGCCAGCAGTCGGGCGAGGAACACTGAAGCTTTCTTT.

The gene calls are TRBV12-3 or TRBV12-4 and TRBJ2-3; D gene unclear. This CDR3 spans 13 amino acids. V lost 4 bases and J lost 9, with 14 bases in between. The CDR3 region is CASSSPLITTQYF. The CDR3 DNA reads as TGTGCCAGCAGTTCGCCCCTTATAACAACGCAGTATTTT.

This clone turned up a few times. This chain joins TRBV6-2 or TRBV6-3 and TRBJ2-1, with 12 bases matching TRBD2. This CDR3 spans 16 amino acids. Germline values: CDR1 MNHEY, CDR2 SVGEGT. Germline trimming cut 2 bases from V and 8 bases from J; bases unmatched to any gene: 7. In DNA, the CDR3 is TGTGCCAGCAGTTACGGAGGACTAGCGGGAAGTCATGAGCAGTTCTTC. Translating it yields CASSYGGLAGSHEQFF.

The chain uses TRBV7-2 and TRBJ1-3, with D unclear. Germline V lookup: CDR1 SGHTA, CDR2 FQGNSA. The ends were cut back, 2 bases at V and 2 bases at J, with 13 bases in the middle. There are 16 residues in the CDR3. CDR3 bases: TGTGCCAGCAGCTTAAGGTCAGGCCGACCTGGAAACACCATATATTTT. Translated, it gives CASSLRSGRPGNTIYF.

The chain links TRBV7-2 to TRBJ1-5; no clear D. The CDR3 totals 16 residues. V shed 1 base and J shed 2 bases, with 12 bases lying between them. Germline V CDR1 and CDR2: SGHTA, FQGNSA. The CDR3 sequence: CASSLGDKRGNQPQHF. CDR3 sequence (DNA): TGTGCCAGCAGCTTAGGCGACAAACGGGGCAATCAGCCCCAGCATTTT.

Concerning this clone itself: This same CDR3 is encoded by further DNA sequences in the sample. The V call is TRBV6-5, the J call TRBJ1-1; TRBD1 might be the D (5 bases). V shed 0 bases and J shed 4 bases, with 15 bases lying between them. CDR1 MNHEY and CDR2 SVGAGI come from the germline V gene. CDR3 length: 16 residues. The CDR3 sequence: CASSYSTPGVGTEAFF. DNA of the CDR3: TGTGCCAGCAGTTACTCGACCCCGGGGGTCGGCACTGAAGCTTTCTTT.

This clone occurred once. The V gene is TRBV6-5, the J gene TRBJ1-3; tentatively, D is TRBD1 (6 bases). The V gene's germline CDR1 is MNHEY and CDR2 SVGAGI. Deletions cut 6 bases from V and 3 bases from J, with 9 bases between. This CDR3 region has 13 residues. The CDR3 sequence is CASRQGGGNTIYF. The CDR3 DNA follows: TGTGCCAGCAGACAAGGGGGTGGAAACACCATATATTTT.

This clone was counted a few times. The rearrangement links TRBV7-3 to TRBJ1-1, with 7 bases that match TRBD1. Per the germline V gene, CDR1 is SGHTA and CDR2 is FQGTGA. With 3 bases clipped from V and 3 bases from J, the junction kept 4 bases outside the gene matches. The CDR3 is 14 amino acids. CDR3 in DNA: TGTGCCAGCAGCTTGACAGGGCGGGACACTGAAGCTTTCTTT. It encodes CASSLTGRDTEAFF.

The V and J genes are TRBV11-2 and TRBJ1-2, with 9 bases identical to TRBD1. Germline V lookup: CDR1 SGHAT, CDR2 FQNNGV. Trimming cost V 4 bases and J 4 bases; bases outside gene matches: 7. CDR3 length: 15 amino acids. The CDR3 sequence: CASSSYRGRSYGYTF. The CDR3 DNA reads as TGTGCCAGCAGCTCTTACAGGGGGCGCAGCTATGGCTACACCTTC. Looking up the rest from reference TRBV11-2 and TRBJ1-2 gives the full variable domain: EAGVAQSPRYKIIEKRQSVAFWCNPISGHATLYWYQQILGQGPKLLIQFQNNGVVDDSQLPKDRFSAERLKGVDSTLKIQPAKLEDSAVYLCASSSYRGRSYGYTFGSGTRLTVV.

The chain combines TRBV7-9 with TRBJ2-7, with D possibly being TRBD1 or TRBD2 (5 bases each). This CDR3 region has 13 residues. The germline CDR1 and CDR2 sequences are SEHNR and FQNEAQ (reference sequence). Trimming left V 2 bases short and J 2 bases short, with 7 bases between. The CDR3 reads CASSLRDAYEQYF. CDR3 nucleotides: TGTGCCAGCAGCTTAAGGGACGCCTACGAGCAGTACTTC.

The gene calls are TRBV7-2 and TRBJ2-1; D is uncertain. Trimming stripped 3 bases from V and 3 bases from J, with 6 bases between. CDR3 size: 13 residues. The germline V gene has CDR1 SGHTA and CDR2 FQGNSA. The CDR3 protein is CASSFYVYNEQFF. CDR3 coding DNA: TGTGCCAGCAGCTTTTACGTCTACAATGAGCAGTTCTTC.

The chain employs TRBV7-9 and TRBJ2-7, with 11 positions matching TRBD1. The germline CDR1 and CDR2 sequences are SEHNR and FQNEAQ (reference sequence). J gave up 5 bases and V 4 bases, and 4 bases lay outside the gene matches. The CDR3 spans 14 residues. CDR3 protein: CASSWGQGVNEQYF. The DNA of the CDR3 is TGTGCCAGCAGCTGGGGACAGGGGGTCAACGAGCAGTACTTC.

This chain uses TRBV5-1 with TRBJ1-1; TRBD1 aligns across 7 bases. The CDR3 loop spans 13 amino acids. Trimming removed 1 base from V and 5 bases from J; junction bases left unmatched: 2. CDR1 and CDR2 from the germline V gene are SGHRS and YFSETQ. DNA of the CDR3: TGCGCCAGCAGCTTGCAGGGGGGAACTGAAGCTTTCTTT. This gives the protein CASSLQGGTEAFF.

The chain's CDR3 is CATSDRGRGLTPLHF. The CDR3 DNA is TGTGCCACCAGTGACCGCGGCAGGGGCCTCACACCCCTCCACTTT. This chain uses TRBV24-1 with TRBJ1-6, with a weak D call TRBD1 (6 bases). Looked up from germline, CDR1 is KGHDR and CDR2 is SFDVKD. This CDR3 contains 15 residues. V was cut by 4 bases and J by 11 bases, with 17 bases left in between.

The CDR3 region has the DNA TGCGCCAGCAGCTACTTAGCGGGAGGGACCGGGGAGCTGTTTTTT. Its translation is CASSYLAGGTGELFF. The V and J genes are TRBV5-1 and TRBJ2-2, with 11 bases aligning to TRBD2. V was pared by 3 bases and J by 5 bases, with 3 bases of the junction left unmatched. Per germline, CDR1 SGHRS and CDR2 YFSETQ. The CDR3 is made up of 15 amino acids.

This chain links TRBV24-1 with TRBJ1-6; D may be TRBD1 (5 bases). Per the germline V gene, CDR1 is KGHDR and CDR2 is SFDVKD. CDR3 length: 21 amino acids. V shed 1 base and J shed 2 bases, with 23 bases lying between them. The CDR3 loop reads CATSDFQFARATEPYNSPLHF. The DNA for the CDR3 is TGTGCCACCAGTGATTTCCAATTTGCACGCGCGACAGAGCCCTATAATTCACCCCTCCACTTT.

This clone was detected once. The rearrangement links TRBV9 to TRBJ2-1, with 9 bases aligning to TRBD1. The germline V gene has CDR1 SGDLS and CDR2 YYNGEE. V dropped 4 bases and J dropped 2; count of bases not matched to a gene: 4. The CDR3 consists of 15 residues. CDR3 sequence reads: CASSQQGATYNEQFF. CDR3 coding DNA: TGTGCCAGCAGCCAACAGGGGGCCACCTACAATGAGCAGTTCTTC.